The source of this TCR beta chain is a study of blood T cell repertoires in COVID-19. Study details: There were acute and convalescent COVID-19 samples, and they came from the United States, Italy and Spain. PBMCs, B-cell-depleted T cells, or T cells provided the cDNA or gDNA that made up the material.

Per the study methods: Amplification of reference gene primers was used by the study to estimate nucleated cell counts. Measured with immunoSEQ multiplex PCR; TCRdb has only the in-frame clones, and not every one. V and J calls and clone size come straight from that table; D and trimming were deduced from the DNA. The data show about 370,000 clones, around 92% seen once. Patients of the Seattle cohort, enrolled during active infection, were followed longitudinally. Germline V gene data show CDR1 as SGHRS and CDR2 as YFSETQ. The CDR3 covers 12 residues. The V gene lost 3 bases and the J gene lost 7 bases, with 10 bases spanning the gap. This clone has more than one count but fewer than ten.

The TCR was taken from a woman in her 30s with COVID-19, enrolled during active disease. The rearrangement uses TRBV5-1 and TRBJ1-1; D uncertain. The sample comprised peripheral blood. CDR3 region: CASSSLGLEAFF. CDR3 sequence (DNA): TGCGCCAGCAGCTCCCTGGGCCTTGAAGCTTTCTTT.